This T cell receptor (beta chain) derives from a study of T cell responses to AZD1222 COVID-19 vaccine (dated by TCRdb to the early 2020s). Study-level background: TCR sequencing covered approximately 230 trial participants: 207 given two doses of AZD1222 and around 26 given two doses of MenACWY control vaccine. Enrollment into the trials was organized by age into subgroups of 18-55, 56-69 and 70-plus years, and those subgroups contained about 150, 27 and 61 TCR-sequenced participants, respectively.

From its cysteine to its phenylalanine, the CDR3 spans 12 amino acids. Here the CDR3 DNA is all that survives: 36 bases in frame from base 1. CDR1 and CDR2, per the germline V gene (reference sequence), are MNHEY and SMNVEV. The junction shows trimming of 2 bases on V and 9 bases on J, plus 5 bases between the germline ends. Results and caveats for the whole study, not just this receptor: In the small 56-69-year group, the increase in depth fell short of significance, most likely because of low power. After two AZD1222 doses, both the breadth and the depth of spike-specific TCRs were significantly higher than at day 0 and than in MenACWY recipients. Reportedly, almost half of the unique spike-specific TCRs recognized epitopes lying outside the regions that are mutated in the B.1.351 and B.1.1.7 variants. Conclusions about previously exposed vaccinees are limited because only a handful of AZD1222 recipients were SARS-CoV-2 seropositive at baseline. Because no day 14 peak-response samples were available, the repertoires could be characterized only after the peak T cell response. The whole spike protein was spanned by vaccine-associated CD4 TCRs, and dominant responses were seen in regions 160-218 and 743-854. Most participants were white British and females outnumbered males, and the authors suggested that clonal diversity may have been underestimated.

The sample holds one count of this clone. The target of this receptor is not known. Nothing much larger sits one base from this clone, and base qualities are not available. The CDR3 regions of human TCRbeta chains were analyzed by immunosequencing. Concerning the study's data processing: Repertoire TCRs were checked for matches against a reference library of SARS-CoV-2-specific TCRs that had been generated using the MIRA antigen-specificity platform. Breadth was defined as the fraction of unique TCRs that were SARS-CoV-2-associated, and depth was defined as the fraction of total T cells that were SARS-CoV-2-associated. Using the MIRA data, every spike-specific TCR was mapped to the spike region that the TCR reacted to and assigned to either a CD4 or a CD8 class. Log10-transformed breadth and depth values were compared by one-way ANOVA with Sidak's multiple comparisons tests. In its TCRdb copy, this immuneACCESS table keeps in-frame sequences only and misses some clones. Where compared with another copy, unresolved V genes explain less than half of these, and the others have no known cause. D and trimming were read from the DNA, whereas the V and J calls and clone size are those reported in that table. The sample records some 180,000 clones, 85% to 95% of which are singletons. The ten largest make up approximately 1.9% of the sample.

The time point label of this sample denotes: about 28 days (+/-7) after the second vaccine dose. Because spike-specific TCR depth and breadth did not differ between the two schedules, AZD1222 recipients who got a second dose at roughly 4 weeks were pooled with those who got a second dose at roughly 12 weeks. The vaccinee samples were drawn from two UK trials, COV001 and COV002, one of which was a single-blind randomized controlled phase 2/3 trial testing AZD1222 (ChAdOx1 nCoV-19) in healthy adults. Trial participant PBMC samples were collected at day 0 and day 28 after the second dose for TCRbeta chain sequencing.

The receptor was isolated from an adult who received the AZD1222 COVID-19 vaccine. This chain joins TRBV27 to TRBJ1-6; too little of a D gene remains to name it. The input for sequencing was peripheral blood, taken 28 days after the second AZD1222 dose. The nucleotide sequence reads as follows: TGTGCCAGCAGTTTAAATGGTTCACCCCTCCACTTT. This gives the protein CASSLNGSPLHF.